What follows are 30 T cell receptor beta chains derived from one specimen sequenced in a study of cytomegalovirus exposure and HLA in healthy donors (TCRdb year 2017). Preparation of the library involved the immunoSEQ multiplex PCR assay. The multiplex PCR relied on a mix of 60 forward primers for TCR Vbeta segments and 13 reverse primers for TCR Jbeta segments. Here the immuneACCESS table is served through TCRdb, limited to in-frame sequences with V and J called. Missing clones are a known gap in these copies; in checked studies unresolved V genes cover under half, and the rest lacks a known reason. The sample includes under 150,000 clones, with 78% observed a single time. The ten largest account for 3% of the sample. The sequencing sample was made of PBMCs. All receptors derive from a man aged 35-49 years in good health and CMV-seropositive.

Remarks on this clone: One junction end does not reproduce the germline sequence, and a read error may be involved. CDR3 protein: CASSQGEGQGRTEAFF. CDR3 bases: TGTGCCAGCAGTCAAGGAGAAGGGCAGGGGCGGACTGAAGCTTTCTTT. The chain employs TRBV4-2 and TRBJ1-1; D is possibly TRBD1 (6 bases). The CDR3 loop spans 16 amino acids. CDR1 is LGHNA and CDR2 is YNFKEQ in the germline V gene.

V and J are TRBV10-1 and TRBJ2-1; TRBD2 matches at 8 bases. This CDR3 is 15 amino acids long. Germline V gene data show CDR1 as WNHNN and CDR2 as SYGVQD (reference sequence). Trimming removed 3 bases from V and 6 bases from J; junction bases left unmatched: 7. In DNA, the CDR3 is TGCGCCAGCAGTGATTCGAGCGGGGGTCCCAATGAGCAGTTCTTC. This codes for CASSDSSGGPNEQFF.

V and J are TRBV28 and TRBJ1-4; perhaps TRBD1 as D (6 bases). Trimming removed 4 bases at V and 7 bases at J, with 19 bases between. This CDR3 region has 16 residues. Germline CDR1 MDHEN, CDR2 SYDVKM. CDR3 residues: CASSSNRQDLGEKLFF. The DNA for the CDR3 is TGTGCCAGCAGTTCTAATCGACAGGACTTGGGTGAAAAACTGTTTTTT.

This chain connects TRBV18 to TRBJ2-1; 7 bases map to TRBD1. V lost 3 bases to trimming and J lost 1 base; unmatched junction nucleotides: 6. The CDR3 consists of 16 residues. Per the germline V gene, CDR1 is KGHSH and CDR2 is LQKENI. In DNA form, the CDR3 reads TGTGCCAGCTCACCGGCATACAGGGGATCCTACAATGAGCAGTTCTTC. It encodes CASSPAYRGSYNEQFF.

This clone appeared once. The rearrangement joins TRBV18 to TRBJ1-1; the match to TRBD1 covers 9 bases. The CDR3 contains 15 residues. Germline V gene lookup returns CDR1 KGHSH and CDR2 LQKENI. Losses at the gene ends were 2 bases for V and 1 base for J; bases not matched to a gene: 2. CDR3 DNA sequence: TGTGCCAGCTCACCAGTGGGACAGGGGAACACTGAAGCTTTCTTT. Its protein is CASSPVGQGNTEAFF. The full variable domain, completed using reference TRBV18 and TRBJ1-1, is NAGVMQNPRHLVRRRGQEARLRCSPMKGHSHVYWYRQLPEEGLKFMVYLQKENIIDESGMPKERFSAEFPKEGPSILRIQQVVRGDSAAYFCASSPVGQGNTEAFFGQGTRLTVV.

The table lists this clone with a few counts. The CDR3 coding sequence is TGTGCCAGCAGTTTATCGTCCAGGGGGGGCAATCAGCCCCAGCATTTT. It is translated as CASSLSSRGGNQPQHF. The chain employs TRBV27 and TRBJ1-5; 7 nucleotides match TRBD1. V lost 0 bases to trimming and J lost 2 bases; unmatched junction nucleotides: 4. Looked up from germline, CDR1 is MNHEY and CDR2 is SMNVEV (reference sequence). This CDR3 comprises 16 residues.

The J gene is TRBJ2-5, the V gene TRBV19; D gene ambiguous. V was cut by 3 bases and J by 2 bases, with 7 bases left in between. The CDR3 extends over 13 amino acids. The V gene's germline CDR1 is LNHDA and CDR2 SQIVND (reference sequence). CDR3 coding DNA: TGTGCCAGTAGTATGACTGAACAAGAGACCCAGTACTTC. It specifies CASSMTEQETQYF.

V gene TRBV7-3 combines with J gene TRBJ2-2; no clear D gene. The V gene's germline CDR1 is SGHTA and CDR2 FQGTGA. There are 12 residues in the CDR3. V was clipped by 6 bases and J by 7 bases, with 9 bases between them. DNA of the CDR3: TGTGCCAGCAGGAAACTAAGCGGGGAGCTGTTTTTT. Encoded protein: CASRKLSGELFF. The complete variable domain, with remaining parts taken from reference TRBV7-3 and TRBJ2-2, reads GAGVSQTPSNKVTEKGKYVELRCDPISGHTALYWYRQSLGQGPEFLIYFQGTGAADDSGLPNDRFFAVRPEGSVSTLKIQRTERGDSAVYLCASRKLSGELFFGEGSRLTVL.

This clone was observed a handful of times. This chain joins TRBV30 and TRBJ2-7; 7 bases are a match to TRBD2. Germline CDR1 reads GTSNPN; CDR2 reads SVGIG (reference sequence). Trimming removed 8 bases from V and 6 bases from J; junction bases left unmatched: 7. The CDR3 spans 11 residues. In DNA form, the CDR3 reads TGTGCCGGTCGGGGCGGGAGCGAGCAGTACTTC. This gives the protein CAGRGGSEQYF.

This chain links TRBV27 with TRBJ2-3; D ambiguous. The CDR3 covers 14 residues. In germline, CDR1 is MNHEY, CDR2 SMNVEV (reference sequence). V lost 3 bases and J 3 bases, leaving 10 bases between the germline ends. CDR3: CASSFGGGTDTQYF. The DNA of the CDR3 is TGTGCCAGCAGTTTTGGTGGCGGAACAGATACGCAGTATTTT.

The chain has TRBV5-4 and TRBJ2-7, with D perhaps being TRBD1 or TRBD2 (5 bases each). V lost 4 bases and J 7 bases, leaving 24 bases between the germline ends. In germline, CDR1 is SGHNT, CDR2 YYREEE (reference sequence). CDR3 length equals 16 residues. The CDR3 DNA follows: TGTGCCAGCAGCGTGGGGACCCTGAGCGGTGTACGGGAGCAGTACTTC. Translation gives CASSVGTLSGVREQYF.

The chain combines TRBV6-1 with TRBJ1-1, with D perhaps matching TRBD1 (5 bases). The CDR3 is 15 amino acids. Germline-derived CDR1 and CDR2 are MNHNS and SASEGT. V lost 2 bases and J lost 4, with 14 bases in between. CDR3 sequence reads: CASSEFATVITEAFF. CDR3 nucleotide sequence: TGTGCCAGCAGTGAATTCGCGACAGTCATCACTGAAGCTTTCTTT.

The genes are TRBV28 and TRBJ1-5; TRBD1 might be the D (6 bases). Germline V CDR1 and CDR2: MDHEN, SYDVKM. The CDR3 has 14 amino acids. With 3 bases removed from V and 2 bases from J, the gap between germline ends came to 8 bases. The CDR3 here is CASSFRQGNQPQHF. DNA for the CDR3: TGTGCCAGCAGTTTTCGACAGGGCAATCAGCCCCAGCATTTT.

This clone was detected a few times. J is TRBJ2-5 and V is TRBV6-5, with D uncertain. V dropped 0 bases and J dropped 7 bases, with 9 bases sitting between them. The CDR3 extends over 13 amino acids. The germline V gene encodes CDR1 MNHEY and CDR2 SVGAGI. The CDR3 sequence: CASSYSRPGTQYF. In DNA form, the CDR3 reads TGTGCCAGCAGTTACTCCCGCCCAGGGACCCAGTACTTC.

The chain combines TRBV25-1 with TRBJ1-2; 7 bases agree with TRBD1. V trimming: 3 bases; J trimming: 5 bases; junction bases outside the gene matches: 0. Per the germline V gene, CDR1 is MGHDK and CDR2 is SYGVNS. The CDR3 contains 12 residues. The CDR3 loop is CASSDRGYGYTF. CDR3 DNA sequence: TGTGCCAGCAGTGACAGGGGGTATGGCTACACCTTC.

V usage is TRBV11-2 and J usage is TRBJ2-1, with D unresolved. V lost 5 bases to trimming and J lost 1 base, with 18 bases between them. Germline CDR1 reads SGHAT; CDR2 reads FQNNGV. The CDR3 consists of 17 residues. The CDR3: CASSTQAGDLSYNEQFF. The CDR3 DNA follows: TGTGCCAGCAGCACCCAGGCAGGTGATCTTTCCTACAATGAGCAGTTCTTC.

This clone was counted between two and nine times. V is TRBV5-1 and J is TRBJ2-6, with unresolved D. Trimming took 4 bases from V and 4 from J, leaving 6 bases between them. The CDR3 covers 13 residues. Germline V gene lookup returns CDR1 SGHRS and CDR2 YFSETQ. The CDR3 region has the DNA TGCGCCAGCAGCGTAGAGGGGGCCAACGTCCTGACTTTC. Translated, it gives CASSVEGANVLTF.

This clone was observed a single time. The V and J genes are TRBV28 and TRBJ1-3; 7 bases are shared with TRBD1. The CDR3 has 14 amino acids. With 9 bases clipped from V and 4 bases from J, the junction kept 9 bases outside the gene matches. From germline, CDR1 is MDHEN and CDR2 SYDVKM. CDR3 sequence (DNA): TGTGCCAGTAATTCAGGGGGTCCGGGAAACACCATATATTTT. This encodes CASNSGGPGNTIYF. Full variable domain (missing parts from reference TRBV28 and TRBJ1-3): DVKVTQSSRYLVKRTGEKVFLECVQDMDHENMFWYRQDPGLGLRLIYFSYDVKMKEKGDIPEGYSVSREKKERFSLILESASTNQTSMYLCASNSGGPGNTIYFGEGSWLTVV.

The CDR3 nucleotides are TGTGCCAGCAGCTCAACAGGGGGAGCCTACGAGCAGTACTTC. This gives the protein CASSSTGGAYEQYF. This chain uses TRBV5-6 with TRBJ2-5; 8 bases align to TRBD1. Matching the DNA end better, TRBJ2-7 makes the J call doubtful. The CDR3 loop spans 14 amino acids. Germline V gives CDR1 SGHDT, CDR2 YYEEEE.

Written as DNA, the CDR3 is TGTGCCAGCTCACCAGGACAGAGCCTAGCAACTAATGAAAAACTGTTTTTT. Translation: CASSPGQSLATNEKLFF. V and J are TRBV18 and TRBJ1-4; tentative D call: TRBD1 (6 bases). The CDR3 sequence is 17 residues long. CDR1 is KGHSH, CDR2 LQKENI, per germline. Trimming removed 2 bases from V and 0 bases from J, with 13 bases in between.

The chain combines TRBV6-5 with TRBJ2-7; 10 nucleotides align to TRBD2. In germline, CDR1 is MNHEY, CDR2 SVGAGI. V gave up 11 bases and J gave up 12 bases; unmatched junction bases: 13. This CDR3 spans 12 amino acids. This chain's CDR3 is CAVAGAGGPRYF. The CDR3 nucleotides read TGTGCCGTGGCCGGAGCGGGAGGGCCGAGGTACTTC.

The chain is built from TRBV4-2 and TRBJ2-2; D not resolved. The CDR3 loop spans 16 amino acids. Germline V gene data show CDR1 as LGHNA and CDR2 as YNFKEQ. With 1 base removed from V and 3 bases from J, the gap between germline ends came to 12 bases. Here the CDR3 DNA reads TGTGCCAGCAGCCAAGGCACGGAGTACGACACCGGGGAGCTGTTTTTT. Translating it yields CASSQGTEYDTGELFF.

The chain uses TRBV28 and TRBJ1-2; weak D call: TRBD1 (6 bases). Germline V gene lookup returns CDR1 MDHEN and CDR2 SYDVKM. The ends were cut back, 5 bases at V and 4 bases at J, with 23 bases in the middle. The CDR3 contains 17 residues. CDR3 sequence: CASSPGGNRVPVYGYTF. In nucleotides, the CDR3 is TGTGCCAGCAGTCCGGGGGGGAACAGGGTTCCCGTCTATGGCTACACCTTC.

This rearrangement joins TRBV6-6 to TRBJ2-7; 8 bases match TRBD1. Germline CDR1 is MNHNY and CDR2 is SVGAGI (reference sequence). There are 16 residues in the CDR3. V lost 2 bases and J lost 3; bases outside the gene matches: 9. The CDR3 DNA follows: TGTGCCAGCAGTTACCAGGGACAGGTTCCCTTCTACGAGCAGTACTTC. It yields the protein CASSYQGQVPFYEQYF.

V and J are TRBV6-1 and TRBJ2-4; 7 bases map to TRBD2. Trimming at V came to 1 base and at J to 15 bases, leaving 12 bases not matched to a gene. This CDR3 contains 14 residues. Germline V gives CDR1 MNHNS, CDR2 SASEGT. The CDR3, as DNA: TGTGCCAGCAGTGAAGATCCGACTAGCAGACCTAGGTACTTC. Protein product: CASSEDPTSRPRYF.

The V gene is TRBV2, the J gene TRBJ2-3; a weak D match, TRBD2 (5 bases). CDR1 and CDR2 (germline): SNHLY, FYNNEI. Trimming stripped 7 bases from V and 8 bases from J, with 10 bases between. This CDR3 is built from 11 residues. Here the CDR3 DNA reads TGTGCCAGCACTCTAGAGGGTACGCAGTATTTT. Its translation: CASTLEGTQYF.

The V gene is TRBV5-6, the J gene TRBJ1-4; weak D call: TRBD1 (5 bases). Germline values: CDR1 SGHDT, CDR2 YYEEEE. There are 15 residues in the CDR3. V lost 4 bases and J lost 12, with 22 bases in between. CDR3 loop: CASSRDVGGKPQLFF. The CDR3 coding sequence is TGTGCCAGCAGCCGGGACGTCGGAGGGAAGCCCCAACTGTTTTTT.

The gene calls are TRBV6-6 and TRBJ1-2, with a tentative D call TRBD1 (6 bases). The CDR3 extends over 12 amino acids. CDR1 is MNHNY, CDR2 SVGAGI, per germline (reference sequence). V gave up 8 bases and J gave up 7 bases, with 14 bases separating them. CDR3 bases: TGTGCCAGCCGTCAGGGGTCACTTGGCTACACCTTC. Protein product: CASRQGSLGYTF.

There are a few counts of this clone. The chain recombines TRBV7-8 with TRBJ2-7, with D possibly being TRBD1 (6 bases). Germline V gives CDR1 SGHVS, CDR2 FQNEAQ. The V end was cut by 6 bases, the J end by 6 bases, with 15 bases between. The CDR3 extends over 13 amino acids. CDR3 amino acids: CASSYQGSSEQYF. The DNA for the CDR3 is TGTGCCAGCAGTTACCAGGGGTCTAGCGAGCAGTACTTC.

The chain's CDR3 is CASIREYTEAFF. In nucleotides, the CDR3 is TGTGCCAGCATACGGGAGTACACTGAAGCTTTCTTT. V gene TRBV6-1 combines with J gene TRBJ1-1; D remains unclear. The CDR3 has 12 amino acids. Looked up from germline, CDR1 is MNHNS and CDR2 is SASEGT. The V end was cut by 7 bases, the J end by 3 bases, with 9 bases between.